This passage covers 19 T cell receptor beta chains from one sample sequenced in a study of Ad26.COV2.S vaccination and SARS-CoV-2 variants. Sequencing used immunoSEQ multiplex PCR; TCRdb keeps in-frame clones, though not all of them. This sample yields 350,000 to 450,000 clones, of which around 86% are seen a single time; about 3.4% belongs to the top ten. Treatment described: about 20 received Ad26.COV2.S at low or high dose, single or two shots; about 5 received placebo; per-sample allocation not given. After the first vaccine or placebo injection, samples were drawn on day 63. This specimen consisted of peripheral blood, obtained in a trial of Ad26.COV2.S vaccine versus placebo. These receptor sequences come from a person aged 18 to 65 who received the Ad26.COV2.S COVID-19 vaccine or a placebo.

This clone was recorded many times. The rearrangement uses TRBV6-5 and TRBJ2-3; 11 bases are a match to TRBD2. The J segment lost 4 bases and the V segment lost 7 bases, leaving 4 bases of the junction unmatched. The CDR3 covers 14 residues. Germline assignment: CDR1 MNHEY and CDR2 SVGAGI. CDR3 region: CASNSGGAADTQYF. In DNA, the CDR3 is TGTGCCAGCAATAGCGGGGGGGCGGCAGATACGCAGTATTTT.

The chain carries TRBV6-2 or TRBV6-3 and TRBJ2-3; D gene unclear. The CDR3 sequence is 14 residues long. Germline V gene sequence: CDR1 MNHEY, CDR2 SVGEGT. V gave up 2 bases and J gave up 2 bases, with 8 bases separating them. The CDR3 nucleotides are TGTGCCAGCAGTTACGGGGTCTACACAGATACGCAGTATTTT. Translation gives CASSYGVYTDTQYF.

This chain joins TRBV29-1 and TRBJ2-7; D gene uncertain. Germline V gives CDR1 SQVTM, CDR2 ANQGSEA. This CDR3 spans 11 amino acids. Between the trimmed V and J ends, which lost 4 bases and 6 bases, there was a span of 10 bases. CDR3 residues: CSVGDAAEQYF. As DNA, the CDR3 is TGCAGCGTTGGAGACGCCGCCGAGCAGTACTTC.

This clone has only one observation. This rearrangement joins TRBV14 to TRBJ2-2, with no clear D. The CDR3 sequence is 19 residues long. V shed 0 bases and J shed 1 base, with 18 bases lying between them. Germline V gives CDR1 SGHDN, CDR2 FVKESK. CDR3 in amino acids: CASSQDRVGIPMNTGELFF. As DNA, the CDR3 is TGTGCCAGCAGCCAAGATCGGGTTGGGATACCAATGAACACCGGGGAGCTGTTTTTT. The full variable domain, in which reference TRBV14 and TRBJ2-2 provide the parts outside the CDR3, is EAGVTQFPSHSVIEKGQTVTLRCDPISGHDNLYWYRRVMGKEIKFLLHFVKESKQDESGMPNNRFLAERTGGTYSTLKVQPAELEDSGVYFCASSQDRVGIPMNTGELFFGEGSRLTVL.

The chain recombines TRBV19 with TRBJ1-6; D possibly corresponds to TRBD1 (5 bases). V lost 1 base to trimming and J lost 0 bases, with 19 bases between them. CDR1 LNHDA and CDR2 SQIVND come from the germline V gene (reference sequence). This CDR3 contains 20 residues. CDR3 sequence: CASSIVGPAGMSSYNSPLHF. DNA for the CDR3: TGTGCCAGTAGTATAGTGGGGCCGGCAGGGATGAGCTCCTATAATTCACCCCTCCACTTT. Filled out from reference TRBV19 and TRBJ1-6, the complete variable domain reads DGGITQSPKYLFRKEGQNVTLSCEQNLNHDAMYWYRQDPGQGLRLIYYSQIVNDFQKGDIAEGYSVSREKKESFPLTVTSAQKNPTAFYLCASSIVGPAGMSSYNSPLHFGNGTRLTVT.

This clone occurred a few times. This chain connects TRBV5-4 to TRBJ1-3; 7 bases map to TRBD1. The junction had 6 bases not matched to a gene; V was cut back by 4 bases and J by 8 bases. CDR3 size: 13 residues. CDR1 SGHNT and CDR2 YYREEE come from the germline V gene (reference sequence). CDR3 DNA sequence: TGTGCCAGCAGCCCGGGACAGAAAGACACCATATATTTT. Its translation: CASSPGQKDTIYF. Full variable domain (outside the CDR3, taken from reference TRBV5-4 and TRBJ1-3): ETGVTQSPTHLIKTRGQQVTLRCSSQSGHNTVSWYQQALGQGPQFIFQYYREEENGRGNFPPRFSGLQFPNYSSELNVNALELDDSALYLCASSPGQKDTIYFGEGSWLTVV.

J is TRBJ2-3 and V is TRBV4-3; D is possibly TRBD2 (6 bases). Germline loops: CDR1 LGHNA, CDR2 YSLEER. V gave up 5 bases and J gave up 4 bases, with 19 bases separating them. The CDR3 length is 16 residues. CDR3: CASSRRAEGRSDTQYF. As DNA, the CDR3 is TGCGCCAGCAGCAGGCGTGCGGAGGGAAGGTCAGATACGCAGTATTTT.

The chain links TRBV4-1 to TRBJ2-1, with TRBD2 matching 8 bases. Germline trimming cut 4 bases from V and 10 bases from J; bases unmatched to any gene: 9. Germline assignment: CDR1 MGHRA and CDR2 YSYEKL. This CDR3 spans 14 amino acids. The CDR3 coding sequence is TGCGCCAGCAGCCCTACCCAGACGGGGGGGGAGCAGTTCTTC. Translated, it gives CASSPTQTGGEQFF.

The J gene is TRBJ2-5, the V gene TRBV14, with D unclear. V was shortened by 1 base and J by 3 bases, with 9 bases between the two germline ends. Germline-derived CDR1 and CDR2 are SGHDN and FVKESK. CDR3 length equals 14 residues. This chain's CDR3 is CASSQVAEKETQYF. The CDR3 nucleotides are TGTGCCAGCAGCCAAGTGGCAGAAAAAGAGACCCAGTACTTC.

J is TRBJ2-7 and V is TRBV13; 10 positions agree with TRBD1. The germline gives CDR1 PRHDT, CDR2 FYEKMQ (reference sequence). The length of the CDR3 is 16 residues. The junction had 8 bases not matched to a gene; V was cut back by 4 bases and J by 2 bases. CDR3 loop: CASSSAPGTGAYEQYF. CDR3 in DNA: TGTGCCAGCAGCTCAGCGCCCGGGACAGGGGCCTACGAGCAGTACTTC.

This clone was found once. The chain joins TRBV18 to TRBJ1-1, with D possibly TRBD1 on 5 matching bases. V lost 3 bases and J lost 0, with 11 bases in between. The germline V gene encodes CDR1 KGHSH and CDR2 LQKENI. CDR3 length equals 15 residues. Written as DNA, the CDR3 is TGTGCCAGCTCACCTAACGCAGGGATGAACACTGAAGCTTTCTTT. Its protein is CASSPNAGMNTEAFF.

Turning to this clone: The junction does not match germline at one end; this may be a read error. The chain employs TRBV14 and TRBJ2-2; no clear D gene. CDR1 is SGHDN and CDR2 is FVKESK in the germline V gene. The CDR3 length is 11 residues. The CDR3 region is CASRNAGELFF. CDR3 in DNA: TGTGCCAGCAGGAACGCCGGGGAGCTGTTTTTT.

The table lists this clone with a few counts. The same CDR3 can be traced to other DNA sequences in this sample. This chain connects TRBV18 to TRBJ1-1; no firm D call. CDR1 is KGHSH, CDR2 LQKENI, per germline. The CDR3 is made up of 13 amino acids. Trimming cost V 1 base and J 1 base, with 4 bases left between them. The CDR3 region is CASSPQGNTEAFF. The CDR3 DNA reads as TGTGCCAGCTCACCACAGGGGAACACTGAAGCTTTCTTT.

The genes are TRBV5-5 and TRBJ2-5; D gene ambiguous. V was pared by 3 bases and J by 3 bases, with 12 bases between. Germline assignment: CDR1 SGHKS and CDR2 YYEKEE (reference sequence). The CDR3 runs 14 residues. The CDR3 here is CASSWRQEKETQYF. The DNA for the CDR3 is TGTGCCAGCAGCTGGCGCCAGGAGAAAGAGACCCAGTACTTC.

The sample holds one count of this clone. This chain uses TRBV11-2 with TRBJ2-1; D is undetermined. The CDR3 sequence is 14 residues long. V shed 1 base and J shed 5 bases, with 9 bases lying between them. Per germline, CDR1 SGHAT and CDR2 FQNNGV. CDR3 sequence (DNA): TGTGCCAGCAGCTTAGTTGCTATCAACAATGAGCAGTTCTTC. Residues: CASSLVAINNEQFF. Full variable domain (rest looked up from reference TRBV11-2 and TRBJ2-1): EAGVAQSPRYKIIEKRQSVAFWCNPISGHATLYWYQQILGQGPKLLIQFQNNGVVDDSQLPKDRFSAERLKGVDSTLKIQPAKLEDSAVYLCASSLVAINNEQFFGPGTRLTVL.

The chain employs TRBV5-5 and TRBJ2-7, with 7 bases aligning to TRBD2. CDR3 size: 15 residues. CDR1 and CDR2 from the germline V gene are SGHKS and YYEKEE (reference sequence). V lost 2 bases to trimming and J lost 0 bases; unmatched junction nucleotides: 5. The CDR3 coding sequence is TGTGCCAGCAGCTTCTATTGGGACTACTCCTACGAGCAGTACTTC. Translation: CASSFYWDYSYEQYF.

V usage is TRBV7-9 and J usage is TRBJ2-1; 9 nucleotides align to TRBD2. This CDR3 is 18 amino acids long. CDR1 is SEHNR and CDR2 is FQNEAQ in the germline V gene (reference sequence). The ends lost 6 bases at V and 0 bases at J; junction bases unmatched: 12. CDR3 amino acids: CASSFSGGPYYSYNEQFF. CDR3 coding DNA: TGTGCCAGCAGTTTTAGCGGGGGCCCTTACTACTCCTACAATGAGCAGTTCTTC. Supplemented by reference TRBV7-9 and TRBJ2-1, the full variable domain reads DTGVSQNPRHKITKRGQNVTFRCDPISEHNRLYWYRQTLGQGPEFLTYFQNEAQLEKSRLLSDRFSAERPKGSFSTLEIQRTEQGDSAMYLCASSFSGGPYYSYNEQFFGPGTRLTVL.

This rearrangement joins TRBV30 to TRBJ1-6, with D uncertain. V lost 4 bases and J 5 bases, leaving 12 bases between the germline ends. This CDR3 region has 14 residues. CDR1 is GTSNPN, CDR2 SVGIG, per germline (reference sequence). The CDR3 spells CAWTRMTDNSPLHF. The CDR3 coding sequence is TGTGCCTGGACGCGAATGACGGATAATTCACCCCTCCACTTT. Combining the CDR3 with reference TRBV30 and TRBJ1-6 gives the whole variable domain SQTIHQWPATLVQPVGSPLSLECTVEGTSNPNLYWYRQAAGRGLQLLFYSVGIGQISSEVPQNLSASRPQDRQFILSSKKLLLSDSGFYLCAWTRMTDNSPLHFGNGTRLTVT.

The CDR3 here is CASSYRARDRQGGTEAFF. For the CDR3, the DNA is TGTGCCAGCAGTTATCGGGCCAGGGACAGACAAGGGGGCACTGAAGCTTTCTTT. This chain joins TRBV6-2 or TRBV6-3 and TRBJ1-1, with TRBD1 identical over 7 bases. The CDR3 spans 18 residues. J gave up 4 bases and V 3 bases, and 17 bases lay outside the gene matches. CDR1 MNHEY and CDR2 SVGEGT come from the germline V gene.